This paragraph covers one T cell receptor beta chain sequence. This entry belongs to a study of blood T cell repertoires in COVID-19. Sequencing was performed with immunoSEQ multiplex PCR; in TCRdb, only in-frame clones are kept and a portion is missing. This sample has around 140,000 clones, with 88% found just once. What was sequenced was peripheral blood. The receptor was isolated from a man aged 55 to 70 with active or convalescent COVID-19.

The CDR3, as DNA: TGTGCCAGCAGCTTATATCCCCTAGCGGGAGGGCCGATGGAGCAGTACTTC. Amino acid sequence: CASSLYPLAGGPMEQYF. V gene TRBV11-2 combines with J gene TRBJ2-7, with TRBD2 identical over 12 bases. V trimming: 2 bases; J trimming: 7 bases; junction bases outside the gene matches: 12. The CDR3 loop spans 17 amino acids. Germline CDR1 and CDR2: SGHAT and FQNNGV. The whole variable domain, remainder taken from reference TRBV11-2 and TRBJ2-7, is EAGVAQSPRYKIIEKRQSVAFWCNPISGHATLYWYQQILGQGPKLLIQFQNNGVVDDSQLPKDRFSAERLKGVDSTLKIQPAKLEDSAVYLCASSLYPLAGGPMEQYFGPGTRLTVT.